Below are 11 T cell receptor beta chains sequenced from a single sample in a study of shared clonotypes between healthy human individuals. The assay was immunoSEQ multiplex PCR, and TCRdb's table has in-frame clones only and misses some. The sample contains more than 900,000 clones, roughly 74% of which appear only once. The sequenced material came from memory CD4+ T cells from PBMCs. Subset reported: CD45RA-negative fraction. Receptors were obtained from a young man in good health. Some clones in this sample may be carry-over from other donors' samples.

The chain employs TRBV6-6 and TRBJ1-1; possible D gene TRBD1, 5 bases. Looked up from germline, CDR1 is MNHNY and CDR2 is SVGAGI (reference sequence). V lost 2 bases, J lost 4 bases, and 11 bases lay in between. There are 14 residues in the CDR3. The CDR3: CASSYPGGGTEAFF. The CDR3 DNA reads as TGTGCCAGCAGTTACCCCGGGGGGGGCACTGAAGCTTTCTTT.

V gene TRBV5-1 combines with J gene TRBJ2-5; D call uncertain. V was shortened by 3 bases and J by 3 bases, with 12 bases between the two germline ends. Germline V gene data show CDR1 as SGHRS and CDR2 as YFSETQ. The CDR3 sequence is 14 residues long. The CDR3 is CASSYSPNEETQYF. In DNA, the CDR3 is TGCGCCAGCAGCTACTCCCCGAACGAAGAGACCCAGTACTTC.

This clone was observed a single time. The rearrangement uses TRBV4-3 and TRBJ2-3; 15 positions agree with TRBD2. The CDR3 totals 18 residues. Per the germline V gene, CDR1 is LGHNA and CDR2 is YSLEER. Losses at the gene ends were 1 base for V and 4 bases for J; bases not matched to a gene: 6. Here the CDR3 DNA reads TGCGCCAGCAGCCAAGGCCCGGGACTAGCGGGAGGCTCAGATACGCAGTATTTT. This sequence encodes CASSQGPGLAGGSDTQYF.

A note on this clone: Other DNA sequences in the same sample also yield this CDR3. The chain carries TRBV30 and TRBJ2-2; 9 bases map to TRBD2. With V trimmed by 4 bases and J by 6 bases, 3 bases remained unmatched. The length of the CDR3 is 13 residues. CDR1 is GTSNPN and CDR2 is SVGIG in the germline V gene (reference sequence). Here the CDR3 reads CAWKAGGAGELFF. The CDR3 DNA is TGTGCCTGGAAGGCGGGAGGGGCCGGGGAGCTGTTTTTT.

This chain connects TRBV29-1 to TRBJ2-4; D is perhaps TRBD2 (5 bases). The V end lost 0 bases, the J end lost 3 bases, and 12 bases lay between the germline ends. CDR1 SQVTM and CDR2 ANQGSEA come from the germline V gene. The CDR3 totals 15 residues. The CDR3 DNA reads as TGCAGCGTTGAAGATACGGGGATCCTCAAAAACATTCAGTACTTC. Translating it yields CSVEDTGILKNIQYF.

V and J are TRBV27 and TRBJ2-7; 9 bases map to TRBD1. This CDR3 has 16 amino acids. The V and J ends lost 6 bases and 4 bases, in that order; junction bases with no gene match: 13. Germline CDR1 reads MNHEY; CDR2 reads SMNVEV (reference sequence). The CDR3 region has the DNA TGTGCCAGCAGATTAACTCCTACAGGGGGCAGGTACGAGCAGTACTTC. The encoded protein is CASRLTPTGGRYEQYF.

The gene calls are TRBV9 and TRBJ2-1; maybe TRBD2 (6 bases). The CDR3 covers 14 residues. The germline V gene has CDR1 SGDLS and CDR2 YYNGEE. Trimming cost V 7 bases and J 1 base, with 12 bases left between them. CDR3 protein: CASGGSRSYNEQFF. The CDR3 DNA reads as TGTGCCAGCGGGGGGTCAAGGTCCTACAATGAGCAGTTCTTC.

This chain connects TRBV19 to TRBJ1-2; 7 nucleotides line up with TRBD1. CDR3 size: 14 residues. Germline assignment: CDR1 LNHDA and CDR2 SQIVND (reference sequence). V trimming: 4 bases; J trimming: 8 bases; junction bases outside the gene matches: 10. The CDR3, as DNA: TGTGCCAGTAGTACGACAGGGCTCTCGGGCGGCTACACCTTC. The encoded protein is CASSTTGLSGGYTF.

The chain links TRBV28 to TRBJ2-7; D ambiguous. V lost 5 bases and J 8 bases, leaving 28 bases between the germline ends. CDR3 length equals 17 residues. Germline lookup yields CDR1 MDHEN and CDR2 SYDVKM. The CDR3 DNA follows: TGTGCCAGCAGTCCACCCGGTACGGTAGCACACCGAGCACAGCAGTACTTC. This translates into CASSPPGTVAHRAQQYF.

This clone was seen at least ten times. CDR3 protein: CASSQDTMAGAFYGYTF. The CDR3 DNA sequence: TGCGCCAGCAGCCAAGATACAATGGCAGGAGCCTTCTATGGCTACACCTTC. V is TRBV4-3 and J is TRBJ1-2; D gene unclear. Germline-derived CDR1 and CDR2 are LGHNA and YSLEER. Trimming cost V 0 bases and J 4 bases, with 18 bases left between them. The CDR3 extends over 17 amino acids.

The J gene is TRBJ2-7, the V gene TRBV29-1; 9 bases fit TRBD2. This CDR3 is built from 13 residues. V was pared by 5 bases and J by 5 bases, with 7 bases of the junction left unmatched. Germline V gene lookup returns CDR1 SQVTM and CDR2 ANQGSEA. In DNA form, the CDR3 reads TGCAGCGTTAGGTCTAGCGGGACTCACGAGCAGTACTTC. It yields the protein CSVRSSGTHEQYF.